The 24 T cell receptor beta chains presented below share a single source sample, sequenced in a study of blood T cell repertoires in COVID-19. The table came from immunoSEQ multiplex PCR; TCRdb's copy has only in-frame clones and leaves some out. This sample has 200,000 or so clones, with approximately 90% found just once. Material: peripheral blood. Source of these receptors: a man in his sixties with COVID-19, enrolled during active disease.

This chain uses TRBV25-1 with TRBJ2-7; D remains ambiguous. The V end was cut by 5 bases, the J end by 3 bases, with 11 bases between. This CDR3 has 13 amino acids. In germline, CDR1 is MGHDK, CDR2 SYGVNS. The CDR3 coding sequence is TGTGCCAGCAGTCAAGGTCCAGGCTACGAGCAGTACTTC. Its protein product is CASSQGPGYEQYF.

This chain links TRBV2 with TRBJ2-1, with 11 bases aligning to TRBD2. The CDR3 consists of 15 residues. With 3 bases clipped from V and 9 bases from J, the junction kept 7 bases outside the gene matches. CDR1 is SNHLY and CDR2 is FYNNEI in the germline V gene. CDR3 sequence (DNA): TGTGCCAGCAGTGATAGAACTAGCGGGAGCTCTGAGCAGTTCTTC. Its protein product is CASSDRTSGSSEQFF.

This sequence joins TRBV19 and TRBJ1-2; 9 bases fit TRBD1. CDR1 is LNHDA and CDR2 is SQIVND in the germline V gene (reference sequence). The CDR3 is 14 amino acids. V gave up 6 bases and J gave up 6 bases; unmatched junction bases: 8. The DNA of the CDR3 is TGTGCCAGTAGATTCTTACAGGGGGCTCATGGCTACACCTTC. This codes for CASRFLQGAHGYTF. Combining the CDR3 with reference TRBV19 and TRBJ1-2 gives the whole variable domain DGGITQSPKYLFRKEGQNVTLSCEQNLNHDAMYWYRQDPGQGLRLIYYSQIVNDFQKGDIAEGYSVSREKKESFPLTVTSAQKNPTAFYLCASRFLQGAHGYTFGSGTRLTVV.

CDR3 nucleotide sequence: TGTGCCACCAGTGATGGGACAGACAACACTGAAGCTTTCTTT. Amino acid sequence: CATSDGTDNTEAFF. J is TRBJ1-1 and V is TRBV24-1; 7 positions match TRBD1. With 3 bases clipped from V and 2 bases from J, the junction kept 2 bases outside the gene matches. The CDR3 has 14 residues. Looked up from germline, CDR1 is KGHDR and CDR2 is SFDVKD.

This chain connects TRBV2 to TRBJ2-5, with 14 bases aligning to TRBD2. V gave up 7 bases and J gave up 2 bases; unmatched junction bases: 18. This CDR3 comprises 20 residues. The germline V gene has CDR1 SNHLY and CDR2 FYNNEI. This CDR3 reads CASIGFGSRLAGGEQETQYF. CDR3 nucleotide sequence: TGTGCCAGCATAGGGTTCGGAAGTAGACTAGCGGGGGGGGAACAAGAGACCCAGTACTTC.

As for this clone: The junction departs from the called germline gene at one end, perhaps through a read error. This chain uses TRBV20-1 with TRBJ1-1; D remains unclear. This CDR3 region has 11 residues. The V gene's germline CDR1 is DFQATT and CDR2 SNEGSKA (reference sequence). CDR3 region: CSSTPQAEAFF. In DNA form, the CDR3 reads TGTTCGTCGACACCACAAGCTGAAGCTTTCTTT.

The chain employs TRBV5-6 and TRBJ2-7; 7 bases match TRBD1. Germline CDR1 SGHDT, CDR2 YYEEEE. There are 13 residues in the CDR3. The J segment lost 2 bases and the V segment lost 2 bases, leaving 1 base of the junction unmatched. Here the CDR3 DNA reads TGTGCCAGCAGCTTAGACAGGGCCTACGAGCAGTACTTC. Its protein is CASSLDRAYEQYF.

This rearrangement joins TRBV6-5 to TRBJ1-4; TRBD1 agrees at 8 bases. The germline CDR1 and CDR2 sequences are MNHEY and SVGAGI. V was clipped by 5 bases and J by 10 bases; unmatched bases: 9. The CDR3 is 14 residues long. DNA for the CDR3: TGTGCCAGCAGTAACACAGGGGGAGGAGGAAAACTGTTTTTT. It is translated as CASSNTGGGGKLFF.

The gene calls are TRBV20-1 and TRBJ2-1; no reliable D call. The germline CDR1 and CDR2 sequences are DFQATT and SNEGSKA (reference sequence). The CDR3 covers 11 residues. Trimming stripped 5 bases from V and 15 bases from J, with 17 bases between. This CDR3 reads CSAASPSSMFF. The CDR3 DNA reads TGCAGTGCTGCCAGCCCTAGTTCTATGTTCTTC.

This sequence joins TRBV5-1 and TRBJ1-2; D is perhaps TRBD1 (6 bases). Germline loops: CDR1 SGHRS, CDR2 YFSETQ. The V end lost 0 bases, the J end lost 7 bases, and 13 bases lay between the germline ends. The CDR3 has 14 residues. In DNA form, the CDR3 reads TGCGCCAGCAGCTTGGCCCAGGGGACCCCTGGCTACACCTTC. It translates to CASSLAQGTPGYTF. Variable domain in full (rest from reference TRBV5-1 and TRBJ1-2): KAGVTQTPRYLIKTRGQQVTLSCSPISGHRSVSWYQQTPGQGLQFLFEYFSETQRNKGNFPGRFSGRQFSNSRSEMNVSTLELGDSALYLCASSLAQGTPGYTFGSGTRLTVV.

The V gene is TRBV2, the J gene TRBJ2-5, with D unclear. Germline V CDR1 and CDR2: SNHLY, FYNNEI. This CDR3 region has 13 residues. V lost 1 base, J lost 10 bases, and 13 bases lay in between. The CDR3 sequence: CASSEGRITGQYF. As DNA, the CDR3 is TGTGCCAGCAGTGAAGGGCGGATTACCGGCCAGTACTTC.

CDR3 nucleotide sequence: TGCGCCAGCAGCTTAGGACAGGGGGCGATCGACGAGCAGTACTTC. It translates to CASSLGQGAIDEQYF. J is TRBJ2-7 and V is TRBV5-1; TRBD1 matches at 11 bases. The CDR3 consists of 15 residues. The ends lost 2 bases at V and 5 bases at J; junction bases unmatched: 6. Germline CDR1 is SGHRS and CDR2 is YFSETQ.

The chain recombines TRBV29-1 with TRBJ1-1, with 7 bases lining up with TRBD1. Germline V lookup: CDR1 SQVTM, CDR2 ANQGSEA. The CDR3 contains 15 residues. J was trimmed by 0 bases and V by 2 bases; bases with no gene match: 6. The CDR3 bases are TGCAGCGTTGAAAGGGACAGTCGGATGAACACTGAAGCTTTCTTT. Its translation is CSVERDSRMNTEAFF.

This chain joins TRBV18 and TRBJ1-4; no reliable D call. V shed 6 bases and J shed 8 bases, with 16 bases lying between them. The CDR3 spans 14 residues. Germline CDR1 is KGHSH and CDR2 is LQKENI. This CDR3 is CASSHGSSLEKLFF. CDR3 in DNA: TGTGCCAGCTCCCATGGGAGCTCTTTGGAAAAACTGTTTTTT.

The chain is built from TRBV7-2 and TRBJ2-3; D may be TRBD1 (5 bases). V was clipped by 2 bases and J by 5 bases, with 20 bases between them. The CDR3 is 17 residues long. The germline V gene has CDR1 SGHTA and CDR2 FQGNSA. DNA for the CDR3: TGTGCCAGCAGCTTAATGAATAGGGGCGGTACGGTAGATACGCAGTATTTT. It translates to CASSLMNRGGTVDTQYF. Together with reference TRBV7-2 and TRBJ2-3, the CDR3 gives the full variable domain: GAGVSQSPSNKVTEKGKDVELRCDPISGHTALYWYRQSLGQGLEFLIYFQGNSAPDKSGLPSDRFSAERTGGSVSTLTIQRTQQEDSAVYLCASSLMNRGGTVDTQYFGPGTRLTVL.

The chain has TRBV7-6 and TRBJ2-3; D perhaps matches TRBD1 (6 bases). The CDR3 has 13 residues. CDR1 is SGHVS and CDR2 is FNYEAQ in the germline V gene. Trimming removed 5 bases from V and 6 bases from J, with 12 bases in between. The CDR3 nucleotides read TGTGCCAGCAGCCTACAGGGCGTTGATACGCAGTATTTT. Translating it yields CASSLQGVDTQYF.

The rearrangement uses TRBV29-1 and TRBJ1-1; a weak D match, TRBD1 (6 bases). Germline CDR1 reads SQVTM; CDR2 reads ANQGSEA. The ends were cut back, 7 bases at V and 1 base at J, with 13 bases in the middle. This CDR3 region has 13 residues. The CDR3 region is CSGGAAGNTEAFF. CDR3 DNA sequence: TGCAGCGGGGGGGCCGCGGGGAACACTGAAGCTTTCTTT.

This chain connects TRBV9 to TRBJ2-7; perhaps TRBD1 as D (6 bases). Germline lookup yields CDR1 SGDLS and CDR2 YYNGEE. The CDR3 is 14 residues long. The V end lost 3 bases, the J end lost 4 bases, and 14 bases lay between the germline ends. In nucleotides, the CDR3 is TGTGCCAGCAGCGGACAGGCAGGCCCGTACGAGCAGTACTTC. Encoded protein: CASSGQAGPYEQYF. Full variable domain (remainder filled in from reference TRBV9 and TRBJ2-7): DSGVTQTPKHLITATGQRVTLRCSPRSGDLSVYWYQQSLDQGLQFLIQYYNGEERAKGNILERFSAQQFPDLHSELNLSSLELGDSALYFCASSGQAGPYEQYFGPGTRLTVT.

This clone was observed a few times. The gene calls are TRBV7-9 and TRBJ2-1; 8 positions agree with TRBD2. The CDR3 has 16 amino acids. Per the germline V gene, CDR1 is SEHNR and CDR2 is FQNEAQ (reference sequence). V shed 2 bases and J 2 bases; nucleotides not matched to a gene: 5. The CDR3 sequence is CASSLLSGTTYNEQFF. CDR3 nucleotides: TGTGCCAGCAGCTTACTTAGCGGGACTACCTACAATGAGCAGTTCTTC.

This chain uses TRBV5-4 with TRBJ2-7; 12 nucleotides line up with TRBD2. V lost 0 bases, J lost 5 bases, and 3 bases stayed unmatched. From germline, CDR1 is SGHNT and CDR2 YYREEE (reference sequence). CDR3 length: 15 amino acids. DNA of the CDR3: TGTGCCAGCAGCTTGGACGGACTAGCGGGAAACGAGCAGTACTTC. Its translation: CASSLDGLAGNEQYF.

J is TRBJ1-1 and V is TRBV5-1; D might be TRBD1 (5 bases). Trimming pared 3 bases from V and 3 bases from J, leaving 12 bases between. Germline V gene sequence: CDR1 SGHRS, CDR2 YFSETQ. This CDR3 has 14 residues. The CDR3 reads CASSSGPGDTEAFF. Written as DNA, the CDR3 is TGCGCCAGCAGCTCGGGCCCGGGGGACACTGAAGCTTTCTTT. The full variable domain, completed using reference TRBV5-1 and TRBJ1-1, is KAGVTQTPRYLIKTRGQQVTLSCSPISGHRSVSWYQQTPGQGLQFLFEYFSETQRNKGNFPGRFSGRQFSNSRSEMNVSTLELGDSALYLCASSSGPGDTEAFFGQGTRLTVV.

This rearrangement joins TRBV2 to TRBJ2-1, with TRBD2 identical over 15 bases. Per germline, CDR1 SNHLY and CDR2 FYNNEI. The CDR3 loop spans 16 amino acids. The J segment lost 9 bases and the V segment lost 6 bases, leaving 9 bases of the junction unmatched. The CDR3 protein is CASRGGLAGGLSEQFF. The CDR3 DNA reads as TGTGCCAGCAGGGGAGGACTAGCGGGGGGGCTTAGTGAGCAGTTCTTC.

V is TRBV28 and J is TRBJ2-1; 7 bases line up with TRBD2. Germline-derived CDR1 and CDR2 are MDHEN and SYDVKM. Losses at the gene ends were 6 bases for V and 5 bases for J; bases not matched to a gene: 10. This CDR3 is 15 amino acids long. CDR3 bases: TGTGCCAGCAGGAGGGGCGGGAGTGTCGACAATGAGCAGTTCTTC. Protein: CASRRGGSVDNEQFF.

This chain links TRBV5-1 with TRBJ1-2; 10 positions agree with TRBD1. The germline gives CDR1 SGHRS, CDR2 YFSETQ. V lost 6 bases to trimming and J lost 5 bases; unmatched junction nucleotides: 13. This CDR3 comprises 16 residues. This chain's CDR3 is CASIMGPGQGIYGYTF. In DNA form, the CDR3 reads TGCGCCAGCATCATGGGACCGGGACAGGGGATATATGGCTACACCTTC. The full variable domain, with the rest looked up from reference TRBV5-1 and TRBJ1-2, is KAGVTQTPRYLIKTRGQQVTLSCSPISGHRSVSWYQQTPGQGLQFLFEYFSETQRNKGNFPGRFSGRQFSNSRSEMNVSTLELGDSALYLCASIMGPGQGIYGYTFGSGTRLTVV.